The clone carrying this TCR beta chain is judged medium-sized (0.01 to 0.1%). What it binds is not known. 60 Vbeta and 13 Jbeta primers were used in PCR. Method: immunoSEQ multiplex PCR; TCRdb's copy keeps in-frame clones and lacks some. The sample carries some 110,000 clones, 75% to 85% recorded once. These data come from a study of cytomegalovirus exposure and HLA in healthy donors. Whole-study results and caveats: On later analysis, the bulk of CMV-associated TCR beta chains appeared to be HLA-restricted. Roughly 170 TCR beta chains were listed as cytomegalovirus-associated. A prior analysis recorded that most TCR beta V segments were productive about 87% or about 30% of the time. Presence/absence analyses assumed roughly uniform sequencing depth across donors.

What was sequenced was PBMCs. The TCR was taken from a man between 40 and 49 years old in good health and CMV-seronegative.

The CDR3 nucleotides are TGTGCCAGCAGTGACGAAGTAGCTGGAACCGGGGAGCTGTTTTTT. Translated: CASSDEVAGTGELFF. The gene calls are TRBV6-4 and TRBJ2-2; D gene uncertain. CDR1 and CDR2 from the germline V gene are MRHNA and SNTAGT. V gave up 2 bases and J gave up 5 bases, with 12 bases separating them. The CDR3 totals 15 residues.